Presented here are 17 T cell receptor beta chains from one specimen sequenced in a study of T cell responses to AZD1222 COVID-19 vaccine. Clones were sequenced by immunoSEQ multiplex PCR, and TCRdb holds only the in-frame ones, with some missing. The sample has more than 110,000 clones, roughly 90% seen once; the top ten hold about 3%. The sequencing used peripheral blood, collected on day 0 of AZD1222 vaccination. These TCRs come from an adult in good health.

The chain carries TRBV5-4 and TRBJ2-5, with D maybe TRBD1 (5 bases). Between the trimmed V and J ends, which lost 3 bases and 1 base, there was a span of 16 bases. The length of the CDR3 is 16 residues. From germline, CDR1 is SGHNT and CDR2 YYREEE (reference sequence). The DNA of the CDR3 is TGTGCCAGCAGCTCAACTGCCCGTAGGGGCCAAGAGACCCAGTACTTC. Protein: CASSSTARRGQETQYF.

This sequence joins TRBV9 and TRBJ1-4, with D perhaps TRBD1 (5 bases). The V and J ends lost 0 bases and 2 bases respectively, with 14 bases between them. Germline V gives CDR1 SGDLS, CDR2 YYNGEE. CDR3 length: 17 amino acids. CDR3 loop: CASSVDPSRGTNEKLFF. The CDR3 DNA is TGTGCCAGCAGCGTAGACCCGAGTCGGGGGACTAATGAAAAACTGTTTTTT.

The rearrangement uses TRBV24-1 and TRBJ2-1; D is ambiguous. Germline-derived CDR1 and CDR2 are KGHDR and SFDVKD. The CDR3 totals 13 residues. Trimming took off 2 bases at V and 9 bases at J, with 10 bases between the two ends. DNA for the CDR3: TGTGCCACCAGTGATTCCCACCCTGCTGAGCAGTTCTTC. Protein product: CATSDSHPAEQFF.

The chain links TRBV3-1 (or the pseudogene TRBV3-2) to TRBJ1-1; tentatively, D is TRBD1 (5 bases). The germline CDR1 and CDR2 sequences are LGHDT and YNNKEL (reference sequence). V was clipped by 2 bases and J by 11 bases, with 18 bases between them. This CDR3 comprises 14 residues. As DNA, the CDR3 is TGTGCCAGCAGCCAATCCCTTTTGGGGCAGGCGGCTTTCTTT. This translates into CASSQSLLGQAAFF.

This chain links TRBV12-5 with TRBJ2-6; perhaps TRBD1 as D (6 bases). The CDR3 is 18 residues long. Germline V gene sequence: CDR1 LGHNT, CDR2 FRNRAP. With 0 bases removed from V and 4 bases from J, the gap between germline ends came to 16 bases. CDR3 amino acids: CASGLVGAGAQGANVLTF. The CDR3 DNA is TGTGCTAGTGGTTTGGTAGGGGCAGGGGCCCAAGGGGCCAACGTCCTGACTTTC. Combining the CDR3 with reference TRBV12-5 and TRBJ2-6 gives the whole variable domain DARVTQTPRHKVTEMGQEVTMRCQPILGHNTVFWYRQTMMQGLELLAYFRNRAPLDDSGMPKDRFSAEMPDATLATLKIQPSEPRDSAVYFCASGLVGAGAQGANVLTFGAGSRLTVL.

CDR3 nucleotides: TGTGCCAGCAGCTCAACTAGCGGGAGGATAGGCATTCAGTACTTC. Translated, it gives CASSSTSGRIGIQYF. The chain has TRBV7-9 and TRBJ2-4; TRBD2 matches 12 bases. Germline V gives CDR1 SEHNR, CDR2 FQNEAQ (reference sequence). After removal of 4 bases from V and 9 bases from J, the junction contained 7 bases not matched to a gene. The CDR3 has 15 residues.

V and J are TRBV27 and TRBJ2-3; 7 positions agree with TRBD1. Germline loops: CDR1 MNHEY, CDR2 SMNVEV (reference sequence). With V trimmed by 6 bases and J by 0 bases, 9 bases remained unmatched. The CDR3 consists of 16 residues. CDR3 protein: CASSRPTGESTDTQYF. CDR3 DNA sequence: TGTGCCAGCAGCCGCCCTACAGGGGAGAGCACAGATACGCAGTATTTT.

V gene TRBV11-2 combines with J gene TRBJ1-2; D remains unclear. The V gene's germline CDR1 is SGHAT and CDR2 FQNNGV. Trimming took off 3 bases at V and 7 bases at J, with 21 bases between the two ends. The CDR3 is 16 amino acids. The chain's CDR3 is CASSLAEGGIGSGYTF. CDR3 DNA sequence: TGTGCCAGCAGCTTGGCTGAGGGCGGGATTGGCTCTGGCTACACCTTC.

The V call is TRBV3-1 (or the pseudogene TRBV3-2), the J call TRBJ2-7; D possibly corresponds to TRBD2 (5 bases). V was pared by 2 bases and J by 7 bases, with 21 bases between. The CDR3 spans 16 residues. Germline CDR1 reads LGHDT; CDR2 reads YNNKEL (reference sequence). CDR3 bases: TGTGCCAGCAGCCAAAGGGCAGACCCAGCGGTGGGGGAGCAGTACTTC. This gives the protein CASSQRADPAVGEQYF.

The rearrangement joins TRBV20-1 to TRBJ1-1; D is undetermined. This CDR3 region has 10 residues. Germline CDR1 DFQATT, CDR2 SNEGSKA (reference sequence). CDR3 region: CMAKGTEAFF. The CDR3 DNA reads TGCATGGCAAAGGGCACTGAAGCTTTCTTT.

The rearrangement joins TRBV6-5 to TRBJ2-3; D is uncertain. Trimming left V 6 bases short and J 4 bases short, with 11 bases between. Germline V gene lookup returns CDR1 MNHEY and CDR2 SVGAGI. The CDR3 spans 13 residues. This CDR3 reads CASRSLGSDTQYF. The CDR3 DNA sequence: TGTGCCAGCAGATCACTGGGTTCAGATACGCAGTATTTT.

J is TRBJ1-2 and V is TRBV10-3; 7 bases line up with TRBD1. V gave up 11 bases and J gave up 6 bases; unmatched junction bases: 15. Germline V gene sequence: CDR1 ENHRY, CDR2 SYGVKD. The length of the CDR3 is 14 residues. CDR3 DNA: TGTGCCCTTAGGAGGGGCGACAGGGCGAATGGCTACACCTTC. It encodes CALRRGDRANGYTF.

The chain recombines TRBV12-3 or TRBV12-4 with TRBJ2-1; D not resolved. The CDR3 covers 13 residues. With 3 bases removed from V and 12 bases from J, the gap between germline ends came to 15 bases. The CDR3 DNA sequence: TGTGCCAGCAGTTTGCTGGATGCCTCAGGGCAGTTCTTC. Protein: CASSLLDASGQFF.

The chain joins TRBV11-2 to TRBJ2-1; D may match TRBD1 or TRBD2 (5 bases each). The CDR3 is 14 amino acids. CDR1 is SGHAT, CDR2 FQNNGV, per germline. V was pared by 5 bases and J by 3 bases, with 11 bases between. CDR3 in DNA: TGTGCCAGCAGCCGGGACCGCGACTACAATGAGCAGTTCTTC. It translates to CASSRDRDYNEQFF. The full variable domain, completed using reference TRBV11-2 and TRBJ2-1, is EAGVAQSPRYKIIEKRQSVAFWCNPISGHATLYWYQQILGQGPKLLIQFQNNGVVDDSQLPKDRFSAERLKGVDSTLKIQPAKLEDSAVYLCASSRDRDYNEQFFGPGTRLTVL.

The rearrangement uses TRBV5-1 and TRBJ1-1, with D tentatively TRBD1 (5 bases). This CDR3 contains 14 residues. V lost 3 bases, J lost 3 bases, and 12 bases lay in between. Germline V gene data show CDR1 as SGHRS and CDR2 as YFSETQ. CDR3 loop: CASSSDSSDTEAFF. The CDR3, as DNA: TGCGCCAGCAGCTCTGACAGCTCGGACACTGAAGCTTTCTTT.

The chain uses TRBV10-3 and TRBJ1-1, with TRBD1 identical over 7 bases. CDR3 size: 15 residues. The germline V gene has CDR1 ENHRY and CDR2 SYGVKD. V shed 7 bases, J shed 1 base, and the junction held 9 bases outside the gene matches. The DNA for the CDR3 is TGTGCCATCACCCGGGACAGCACAGCGAACACTGAAGCTTTCTTT. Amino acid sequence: CAITRDSTANTEAFF.

The CDR3 DNA is TGTGCCAGCAGCTCCCCCGAGGTGTCCGCCTACGAGCAGTACTTC. Translating it yields CASSSPEVSAYEQYF. The gene calls are TRBV11-2 and TRBJ2-7; D not resolved. The V gene's germline CDR1 is SGHAT and CDR2 FQNNGV. The length of the CDR3 is 15 residues. Deletions cut 4 bases from V and 2 bases from J, with 15 bases between.